This TCR beta chain is drawn from a study of blood T cell repertoires in COVID-19. Germline CDR1 LGHNA, CDR2 YNFKEQ. CDR3 size: 13 residues. Trimming took 0 bases from V and 6 from J, leaving 6 bases between them. Across 24 US areas, participants ranged in age from about 18 to 90 years. Each participant's cohort was designated according to participant-reported clinical history. Under the authors' procedure: Amplification of reference gene primers provided the estimated nucleated cell counts. Method: immunoSEQ multiplex PCR; TCRdb's copy keeps in-frame clones and lacks some. The V and J calls and the clone size are those of that table, but D and trimming were determined from the DNA. The table records over 110,000 clones, about nine tenths of them present only once.

This TCR derives from a man aged 55 to 70 who had recovered from COVID-19. This chain joins TRBV4-2 and TRBJ2-1; D call uncertain. The source material was PBMCs or T cells enriched from blood (not recorded which). Here the CDR3 reads CASSQDLFNEQFF. The CDR3 nucleotides are TGTGCCAGCAGCCAAGACCTGTTCAATGAGCAGTTCTTC.